The 30 T cell receptor beta chains below were found in one sample sequenced in a study of T cells in localized non-small cell lung cancer. This table comes from immunoSEQ multiplex PCR, and its TCRdb copy is limited to in-frame clones, with some not included. The top ten clones hold over 3.5% of a sample with 70,000 to 95,000 clones, roughly 93% of them seen once. Sequencing was performed on PBMCs, taken before any cancer treatment. All receptors derive from a woman aged 35 to 70 with stage II squamous cell lung carcinoma.

This clone was detected only once. This chain links TRBV5-4 with TRBJ2-3, with TRBD2 identical over 8 bases. CDR1 and CDR2 from the germline V gene are SGHNT and YYREEE (reference sequence). The CDR3 totals 17 residues. V lost 0 bases to trimming and J lost 8 bases; unmatched junction nucleotides: 14. CDR3 DNA: TGTGCCAGCAGCTTGGCCGGGAGCGGGGGTATCAGGAGTACGCAGTATTTT. Encoded protein: CASSLAGSGGIRSTQYF.

The chain has TRBV10-2 and TRBJ2-1; D is uncertain. The CDR3 has 14 residues. Germline V lookup: CDR1 WSHSY, CDR2 SAAADI. Trimming cost V 3 bases and J 0 bases, with 6 bases left between them. The CDR3 DNA sequence: TGCGCCAGCAGTGAAAAGGCCTCCTACAATGAGCAGTTCTTC. This sequence encodes CASSEKASYNEQFF.

This chain links TRBV10-2 with TRBJ1-1; TRBD1 matches 10 bases. The CDR3 length is 17 residues. The V and J ends lost 3 bases and 0 bases, in that order; junction bases with no gene match: 7. CDR1 and CDR2 (germline): WSHSY, SAAADI. CDR3 in DNA: TGCGCCAGCAGTGAACGAGGGGGACAGGGGATGAACACTGAAGCTTTCTTT. As protein: CASSERGGQGMNTEAFF.

V and J are TRBV25-1 and TRBJ1-6; D might be TRBD1 (6 bases). CDR3 length: 15 amino acids. V was trimmed by 2 bases and J by 10 bases, leaving 15 bases between them. Germline-derived CDR1 and CDR2 are MGHDK and SYGVNS. The CDR3 DNA reads TGTGCCAGCAGTGAAATGGGGACACCGGCATCACCCCTCCACTTT. It yields the protein CASSEMGTPASPLHF. Supplemented by reference TRBV25-1 and TRBJ1-6, the full variable domain reads EADIYQTPRYLVIGTGKKITLECSQTMGHDKMYWYQQDPGMELHLIHYSYGVNSTEKGDLSSESTVSRIRTEHFPLTLESARPSHTSQYLCASSEMGTPASPLHFGNGTRLTVT.

This chain links TRBV2 with TRBJ1-3; 8 positions agree with TRBD1. The germline V gene encodes CDR1 SNHLY and CDR2 FYNNEI. J lost 7 bases, V lost 9 bases, and 5 bases had no gene match. The CDR3 totals 12 residues. The CDR3 DNA reads as TGTGCCAGTACAGGGGGATCGAACACCATATATTTT. Translation gives CASTGGSNTIYF. The entire variable domain, with the rest obtained from reference TRBV2 and TRBJ1-3, is as follows: EPEVTQTPSHQVTQMGQEVILRCVPISNHLYFYWYRQILGQKVEFLVSFYNNEISEKSEIFDDQFSVERPDGSNFTLKIRSTKLEDSAMYFCASTGGSNTIYFGEGSWLTVV.

The chain recombines TRBV4-2 with TRBJ1-1, with D possibly matching TRBD1 (6 bases). Germline V gene lookup returns CDR1 LGHNA and CDR2 YNFKEQ. Trimming stripped 1 base from V and 5 bases from J, with 20 bases between. The CDR3 spans 17 residues. The CDR3 is CASSQGATGRLVTEAFF. As DNA, the CDR3 is TGTGCCAGCAGCCAAGGGGCGACAGGAAGATTGGTGACTGAAGCTTTCTTT.

The chain uses TRBV20-1 and TRBJ1-1; maybe TRBD1 (6 bases). The CDR3 loop spans 11 amino acids. The germline V and J ends were trimmed by 2 bases and 7 bases, with 8 bases remaining between them. The germline gives CDR1 DFQATT, CDR2 SNEGSKA (reference sequence). The CDR3 loop is CSARQDSEAFF. CDR3 coding DNA: TGCAGTGCTAGACAGGACAGTGAAGCTTTCTTT.

The J gene is TRBJ2-7, the V gene TRBV29-1; D perhaps matches TRBD2 (6 bases). Germline values: CDR1 SQVTM, CDR2 ANQGSEA. The CDR3 spans 15 residues. Trimming pared 4 bases from V and 5 bases from J, leaving 21 bases between. CDR3 in amino acids: CSVAGGSGAYDEQYF. The CDR3 DNA reads as TGCAGCGTTGCTGGGGGGAGTGGGGCCTACGACGAGCAGTACTTC.

The CDR3 nucleotides read TGTGCCAGCAGCTCGGGACCCTGGGAGACCCAGTACTTC. Translation: CASSSGPWETQYF. The chain recombines TRBV5-8 with TRBJ2-5; TRBD1 or TRBD2 may be the D gene (5 bases each). CDR1 SGHTS and CDR2 YDEGEE come from the germline V gene. Deletions cut 3 bases from V and 5 bases from J, with 11 bases between. The CDR3 extends over 13 amino acids.

The chain carries TRBV27 and TRBJ2-5, with TRBD1 matching 8 bases. Trimming removed 0 bases from V and 5 bases from J; junction bases left unmatched: 5. The CDR3 totals 15 residues. The germline V gene encodes CDR1 MNHEY and CDR2 SMNVEV (reference sequence). The CDR3 DNA reads TGTGCCAGCAGTTTATCCTTGGACAGGGCCGAGACCCAGTACTTC. This codes for CASSLSLDRAETQYF.

The V call is TRBV7-8, the J call TRBJ2-7; TRBD2 is a possible D gene (6 bases). Germline V gives CDR1 SGHVS, CDR2 FQNEAQ. The CDR3 runs 14 residues. Trimming took 8 bases from V and 1 from J, leaving 15 bases between them. The chain's CDR3 is CASGLGGASYEQYF. The CDR3 region has the DNA TGTGCCAGCGGACTGGGGGGTGCTTCCTACGAGCAGTACTTC.

V is TRBV19 and J is TRBJ2-7; possible D gene TRBD1, 6 bases. The CDR3 length is 17 residues. Germline loops: CDR1 LNHDA, CDR2 SQIVND (reference sequence). The V gene lost 1 base and the J gene lost 4 bases, with 20 bases spanning the gap. The CDR3 DNA reads TGTGCCAGTAGTATAGTCCCCCTCGCGACAGGATTGTACGAGCAGTACTTC. Translating it yields CASSIVPLATGLYEQYF.

This clone was seen just once. The chain couples TRBV5-8 to TRBJ1-1, with D unresolved. Per the germline V gene, CDR1 is SGHTS and CDR2 is YDEGEE. Deletions cut 4 bases from V and 0 bases from J, with 16 bases between. This CDR3 has 16 residues. The CDR3: CASSPDGIQMNTEAFF. The CDR3, as DNA: TGTGCCAGCAGCCCGGACGGGATTCAGATGAACACTGAAGCTTTCTTT.

The chain links TRBV7-2 to TRBJ2-5; D may match TRBD1 or TRBD2 (5 bases each). The V gene lost 0 bases and the J gene lost 5 bases, with 13 bases spanning the gap. Germline CDR1 reads SGHTA; CDR2 reads FQGNSA. There are 15 residues in the CDR3. DNA of the CDR3: TGTGCCAGCAGCTTAGCCCGGGGCCGCGGGGAGACCCAGTACTTC. This gives the protein CASSLARGRGETQYF.

The chain employs TRBV27 and TRBJ2-7, with 12 positions matching TRBD2. CDR1 is MNHEY and CDR2 is SMNVEV in the germline V gene (reference sequence). Germline trimming cut 8 bases from V and 7 bases from J; bases unmatched to any gene: 6. The CDR3 extends over 13 amino acids. The CDR3 reads CASQTSGSNEQYF. The CDR3 DNA sequence: TGTGCCAGCCAGACTAGCGGGAGTAATGAGCAGTACTTC.

This clone was seen more than once but under ten times. This rearrangement joins TRBV2 to TRBJ2-1, with TRBD2 identical over 7 bases. CDR1 and CDR2 from the germline V gene are SNHLY and FYNNEI. V was pared by 6 bases and J by 7 bases, with 6 bases of the junction left unmatched. This CDR3 has 13 amino acids. DNA of the CDR3: TGTGCCAGCAGGAGTCGAGCGGGAAATGAGCAGTTCTTC. It translates to CASRSRAGNEQFF. Full variable domain (rest looked up from reference TRBV2 and TRBJ2-1): EPEVTQTPSHQVTQMGQEVILRCVPISNHLYFYWYRQILGQKVEFLVSFYNNEISEKSEIFDDQFSVERPDGSNFTLKIRSTKLEDSAMYFCASRSRAGNEQFFGPGTRLTVL.

V and J are TRBV10-1 and TRBJ2-2, with D uncertain. V gave up 1 base and J gave up 6 bases, with 6 bases separating them. The CDR3 extends over 13 amino acids. CDR1 and CDR2 (germline): WNHNN, SYGVQD (reference sequence). The CDR3 loop is CASSEFGSGELFF. In DNA form, the CDR3 reads TGCGCCAGCAGTGAGTTCGGATCCGGGGAGCTGTTTTTT.

This rearrangement joins TRBV19 to TRBJ2-6; TRBD1 matches 11 bases. The germline CDR1 and CDR2 sequences are LNHDA and SQIVND (reference sequence). The V segment lost 4 bases and the J segment 0 bases; nucleotides outside the gene matches: 5. The CDR3 totals 18 residues. CDR3 loop: CASSRRGQGGSGANVLTF. The CDR3 DNA reads as TGTGCCAGTAGTAGGAGGGGACAGGGGGGCTCTGGGGCCAACGTCCTGACTTTC.

The chain carries TRBV6-5 and TRBJ2-7; 10 nucleotides match TRBD2. This CDR3 contains 13 residues. The germline gives CDR1 MNHEY, CDR2 SVGAGI. V lost 6 bases and J lost 5; bases outside the gene matches: 4. Written as DNA, the CDR3 is TGTGCCAGCAGCCCTAGCGGGAGCAACGAGCAGTACTTC. Residues: CASSPSGSNEQYF.

This clone was observed a single time. The J gene is TRBJ2-3, the V gene TRBV11-2, with D possibly being TRBD2 (6 bases). This CDR3 is 16 amino acids long. The germline V and J ends were trimmed by 2 bases and 4 bases, with 16 bases remaining between them. CDR1 is SGHAT and CDR2 is FQNNGV in the germline V gene. Written as DNA, the CDR3 is TGTGCCAGCAGCTTACGGTTGGCTAGCGACCCAGATACGCAGTATTTT. Translation: CASSLRLASDPDTQYF. Together with reference TRBV11-2 and TRBJ2-3, the CDR3 gives the full variable domain: EAGVAQSPRYKIIEKRQSVAFWCNPISGHATLYWYQQILGQGPKLLIQFQNNGVVDDSQLPKDRFSAERLKGVDSTLKIQPAKLEDSAVYLCASSLRLASDPDTQYFGPGTRLTVL.

The chain carries TRBV30 and TRBJ1-4; TRBD1 is a possible D gene (6 bases). The germline CDR1 and CDR2 sequences are GTSNPN and SVGIG (reference sequence). The CDR3 loop spans 13 amino acids. The germline V and J ends were trimmed by 1 base and 3 bases, with 6 bases remaining between them. CDR3 in DNA: TGTGCCTGGAGTGACAGGGCTAATGAAAAACTGTTTTTT. Amino acids: CAWSDRANEKLFF.

The J gene is TRBJ2-7, the V gene TRBV2; no reliable D call. There are 11 residues in the CDR3. V was pared by 7 bases and J by 4 bases, with 8 bases between. Germline loops: CDR1 SNHLY, CDR2 FYNNEI. Here the CDR3 DNA reads TGTGCCAGCACCACCTATTACGAGCAGTACTTC. Encoded protein: CASTTYYEQYF.

V gene TRBV5-1 combines with J gene TRBJ1-1; 12 nucleotides line up with TRBD1. V shed 4 bases and J 8 bases; nucleotides not matched to a gene: 9. The CDR3 is made up of 15 amino acids. Per germline, CDR1 SGHRS and CDR2 YFSETQ. CDR3 in DNA: TGCGCCAGCAGCCCTCGGGACAGGGGGCACCAAGAAGCTTTCTTT. This encodes CASSPRDRGHQEAFF.

The gene calls are TRBV25-1 and TRBJ1-4; the match to TRBD1 covers 7 bases. Germline V CDR1 and CDR2: MGHDK, SYGVNS. Trimming at V came to 4 bases and at J to 10 bases, leaving 6 bases not matched to a gene. The CDR3 runs to 13 residues. The CDR3 nucleotides are TGTGCCAGCAGTGTTACCGGGACAGTAAAACTGTTTTTT. Protein product: CASSVTGTVKLFF.

V and J are TRBV5-1 and TRBJ1-1, with D hard to call. Deletions cut 0 bases from V and 1 base from J, with 10 bases between. This CDR3 contains 15 residues. Per the germline V gene, CDR1 is SGHRS and CDR2 is YFSETQ. CDR3 bases: TGCGCCAGCAGCTTGGAAGGACGGACGAACACTGAAGCTTTCTTT. It yields the protein CASSLEGRTNTEAFF.

The rearrangement links TRBV28 to TRBJ1-5; D gene ambiguous. Germline loops: CDR1 MDHEN, CDR2 SYDVKM. Between the trimmed V and J ends, which lost 6 bases and 3 bases, there was a span of 15 bases. The CDR3 extends over 15 amino acids. The CDR3 DNA reads as TGTGCCAGCAGCTTACTGTCAGTGATCAATCAGCCCCAGCATTTT. Its protein is CASSLLSVINQPQHF.

J is TRBJ2-7 and V is TRBV11-2, with TRBD2 as a possible D gene (6 bases). Germline V CDR1 and CDR2: SGHAT, FQNNGV. CDR3 length equals 16 residues. V lost 5 bases and J lost 5, with 22 bases in between. For the CDR3, the DNA is TGTGCCAGCAGCCGGCGGAGGGTCCCCAGTTACAACGAGCAGTACTTC. Protein: CASSRRRVPSYNEQYF.

The chain joins TRBV27 to TRBJ2-7, with TRBD1 matching over 7 bases. This CDR3 has 13 residues. Germline trimming cut 2 bases from V and 4 bases from J; bases unmatched to any gene: 2. CDR1 is MNHEY and CDR2 is SMNVEV in the germline V gene (reference sequence). The CDR3 protein is CASSLRGRYEQYF. CDR3 sequence (DNA): TGTGCCAGCAGTTTAAGGGGGCGGTACGAGCAGTACTTC.

This clone was detected only a few times. This chain uses TRBV28 with TRBJ1-2; 8 bases fit TRBD1. This CDR3 comprises 14 residues. V shed 5 bases, J shed 3 bases, and the junction held 5 bases outside the gene matches. The germline V gene encodes CDR1 MDHEN and CDR2 SYDVKM. The CDR3 coding sequence is TGTGCCAGCAGTCGCGCGGGACAGGACTATGGCTACACCTTC. Its translation is CASSRAGQDYGYTF.

The chain combines TRBV13 with TRBJ1-1; 8 bases match TRBD1. V trimming: 6 bases; J trimming: 12 bases; junction bases outside the gene matches: 9. The germline gives CDR1 PRHDT, CDR2 FYEKMQ (reference sequence). There are 12 residues in the CDR3. CDR3: CASRPGQGGTFF. CDR3 bases: TGTGCCAGCAGACCCGGACAGGGTGGAACTTTCTTT.